Each of the 20 T cell receptor beta chains below was sequenced from the same sample in a study of blood T cell repertoires in COVID-19. Only in-frame clones appear in the TCRdb table, and some are missing; sequencing was by immunoSEQ multiplex PCR. Altogether approximately 210,000 clones are present, roughly 86% being singletons, with the ten largest covering approximately 8%. Sequenced: peripheral blood. The receptor set was obtained from a woman aged 45-60 years with active or convalescent COVID-19.

The rearrangement uses TRBV19 and TRBJ1-5, with 10 bases matching TRBD1. Trimming cost V 6 bases and J 7 bases; bases outside gene matches: 9. From germline, CDR1 is LNHDA and CDR2 SQIVND (reference sequence). This CDR3 has 15 amino acids. The CDR3 sequence: CASRPGQGIGQPQHF. CDR3 sequence (DNA): TGTGCCAGTAGGCCGGGACAGGGGATAGGCCAGCCCCAGCATTTT.

The CDR3 reads CASSLAPSEAYEQYV. CDR3 nucleotides: TGTGCCAGCAGCTTAGCGCCCTCTGAAGCATACGAGCAGTACGTC. The J gene is TRBJ2-7, the V gene TRBV7-6, with D hard to call. The V end was cut by 0 bases, the J end by 4 bases, with 13 bases between. CDR1 and CDR2 from the germline V gene are SGHVS and FNYEAQ. The CDR3 totals 15 residues.

V and J are TRBV28 and TRBJ1-2; weak D call: TRBD1 (6 bases). V gave up 3 bases and J gave up 2 bases, with 10 bases separating them. There are 14 residues in the CDR3. Germline V gene data show CDR1 as MDHEN and CDR2 as SYDVKM. Here the CDR3 DNA reads TGTGCCAGCAGTTTTGAGGGGGGGAACTATGGCTACACCTTC. Amino acids: CASSFEGGNYGYTF.

The rearrangement uses TRBV6-5 and TRBJ1-2; the D gene is possibly TRBD1 (6 bases). Trimming pared 7 bases from V and 4 bases from J, leaving 16 bases between. The CDR3 is 14 amino acids. Looked up from germline, CDR1 is MNHEY and CDR2 is SVGAGI. This CDR3 reads CASTSPTGTYGYTF. DNA for the CDR3: TGTGCCAGCACCTCCCCAACAGGGACCTATGGCTACACCTTC.

The genes are TRBV2 and TRBJ1-5; tentative D call: TRBD1 (5 bases). The germline gives CDR1 SNHLY, CDR2 FYNNEI. This CDR3 region has 15 residues. V was pared by 3 bases and J by 2 bases, with 11 bases between. The chain's CDR3 is CASSDRALGNQPQHF. CDR3 coding DNA: TGTGCCAGCAGTGACAGGGCTCTTGGCAATCAGCCCCAGCATTTT.

DNA for the CDR3: TGTGCCAGCACCGGCGGAGGGGCCAATTCACCCCTCCACTTT. This translates into CASTGGGANSPLHF. The gene calls are TRBV6-4 and TRBJ1-6; TRBD1 might be the D (5 bases). CDR1 and CDR2 from the germline V gene are MRHNA and SNTAGT. V shed 7 bases and J shed 7 bases, with 14 bases lying between them. The CDR3 has 14 amino acids.

The chain joins TRBV2 to TRBJ2-1; D is unresolved. Deletions cut 6 bases from V and 8 bases from J, with 14 bases between. Germline V gene data show CDR1 as SNHLY and CDR2 as FYNNEI. This CDR3 comprises 13 residues. The CDR3 DNA follows: TGTGCCAGCAGCGCTCCGGAGATTCATGAGCAGTTCTTC. Translation gives CASSAPEIHEQFF.

In its sample, this clone was seen a few times. CDR3 protein: CASSFRGWETQYF. CDR3 nucleotide sequence: TGTGCCAGCAGCTTCAGGGGCTGGGAGACCCAGTACTTC. The chain recombines TRBV11-2 with TRBJ2-5, with a possible D match to TRBD1 (6 bases). The CDR3 is 13 amino acids. Looked up from germline, CDR1 is SGHAT and CDR2 is FQNNGV. The V end was cut by 3 bases, the J end by 5 bases, with 10 bases between.

This clone appeared once. The chain uses TRBV7-8 and TRBJ1-1; D is ambiguous. CDR1 and CDR2 from the germline V gene are SGHVS and FQNEAQ. The V end was cut by 1 base, the J end by 2 bases, with 14 bases between. The CDR3 spans 16 residues. CDR3 bases: TGTGCCAGCAGCTTAGTGGGCGGGCGGGGAAACACTGAAGCTTTCTTT. This gives the protein CASSLVGGRGNTEAFF.

The rearrangement links TRBV2 to TRBJ1-1, with 8 bases lining up with TRBD1. CDR3 length equals 14 residues. V lost 5 bases to trimming and J lost 10 bases; unmatched junction nucleotides: 12. Germline CDR1 is SNHLY and CDR2 is FYNNEI. The CDR3 nucleotides are TGTGCCAGCAGTCCGACAGGGGCGGGGGTCGGAGCTTTCTTT. Its translation is CASSPTGAGVGAFF.

The chain combines TRBV11-3 with TRBJ2-2, with 9 nucleotides matching TRBD2. J lost 4 bases, V lost 5 bases, and 11 bases had no gene match. Germline V gives CDR1 SGHNT, CDR2 YENEEA. The CDR3 runs 17 residues. The CDR3 DNA sequence: TGTGCCAGCAGCCGGGGGCTAGCGGGGAGAATCACCGGGGAGCTGTTTTTT. Protein sequence: CASSRGLAGRITGELFF.

The chain links TRBV2 to TRBJ1-3; no clear D. Germline V CDR1 and CDR2: SNHLY, FYNNEI. Trimming shortened V by 3 bases and J by 6 bases, and 9 bases separated the two germline ends. This CDR3 spans 13 amino acids. As DNA, the CDR3 is TGTGCCAGCAGTGAGTCTGGGCCAAACACCATATATTTT. Amino acid sequence: CASSESGPNTIYF.

The chain is built from TRBV7-7 and TRBJ2-7; D might be TRBD2 (6 bases). The CDR3 runs 13 residues. Germline V lookup: CDR1 SSHAT, CDR2 FNYEAQ (reference sequence). V was clipped by 5 bases and J by 3 bases, with 11 bases between them. The CDR3 here is CASSPAGSYEQYF. The CDR3 DNA follows: TGTGCCAGCAGCCCCGCGGGGAGCTACGAGCAGTACTTC.

The chain recombines TRBV30 with TRBJ1-2, with D unclear. The CDR3 totals 17 residues. Germline V lookup: CDR1 GTSNPN, CDR2 SVGIG (reference sequence). V was cut by 2 bases and J by 4 bases, with 23 bases left in between. CDR3 sequence reads: CAWSSGLFGGPRYGYTF. The CDR3 DNA reads as TGTGCCTGGAGTTCAGGTCTGTTTGGAGGGCCTCGCTATGGCTACACCTTC. Full variable domain (missing parts from reference TRBV30 and TRBJ1-2): SQTIHQWPATLVQPVGSPLSLECTVEGTSNPNLYWYRQAAGRGLQLLFYSVGIGQISSEVPQNLSASRPQDRQFILSSKKLLLSDSGFYLCAWSSGLFGGPRYGYTFGSGTRLTVV.

V usage is TRBV11-2 and J usage is TRBJ2-5; 9 nucleotides match TRBD2. The germline V gene has CDR1 SGHAT and CDR2 FQNNGV. The CDR3 covers 17 residues. V dropped 5 bases and J dropped 5; count of bases not matched to a gene: 15. CDR3 sequence reads: CASSPQGGRALRETQYF. CDR3 DNA: TGTGCCAGCAGCCCGCAGGGCGGGAGGGCCCTTCGGGAGACCCAGTACTTC. Combining the CDR3 with reference TRBV11-2 and TRBJ2-5 gives the whole variable domain EAGVAQSPRYKIIEKRQSVAFWCNPISGHATLYWYQQILGQGPKLLIQFQNNGVVDDSQLPKDRFSAERLKGVDSTLKIQPAKLEDSAVYLCASSPQGGRALRETQYFGPGTRLLVL.

This clone is a singleton in its sample. The rearrangement uses TRBV18 and TRBJ1-5; D possibly corresponds to TRBD1 (5 bases). Trimming stripped 2 bases from V and 7 bases from J, with 15 bases between. The CDR3 spans 15 residues. Looked up from germline, CDR1 is KGHSH and CDR2 is LQKENI. The CDR3 here is CASSPFPGWEQPQHF. The CDR3 coding sequence is TGTGCCAGCTCACCATTCCCAGGGTGGGAACAGCCCCAGCATTTT.

The genes are TRBV2 and TRBJ1-3, with unresolved D. CDR3 length: 14 residues. Looked up from germline, CDR1 is SNHLY and CDR2 is FYNNEI. The V end lost 6 bases, the J end lost 0 bases, and 9 bases lay between the germline ends. This chain's CDR3 is CASRSPSSGNTIYF. In DNA, the CDR3 is TGTGCCAGCAGAAGTCCTAGCTCTGGAAACACCATATATTTT.

The chain couples TRBV6-1 to TRBJ2-3, with no clear D. The CDR3 consists of 16 residues. Deletions cut 2 bases from V and 0 bases from J, with 12 bases between. From germline, CDR1 is MNHNS and CDR2 SASEGT. CDR3 in amino acids: CASSETLTYSTDTQYF. CDR3 bases: TGTGCCAGCAGTGAAACCCTAACCTACAGCACAGATACGCAGTATTTT.

In this sample, this clone turned up once. The chain has TRBV6-5 and TRBJ1-5; 7 bases fit TRBD1. This CDR3 comprises 14 residues. CDR1 and CDR2 from the germline V gene are MNHEY and SVGAGI. J lost 1 base, V lost 7 bases, and 4 bases had no gene match. The CDR3 DNA is TGTGCCAGCAAAGAGGGGGCGAGCAATCAGCCCCAGCATTTT. The encoded protein is CASKEGASNQPQHF.

The CDR3 region is CASSLASGSYNEQFF. The CDR3 DNA is TGTGCCAGCAGCTTGGCTAGCGGCTCCTACAATGAGCAGTTCTTC. The V call is TRBV5-4, the J call TRBJ2-1; TRBD2 matches 7 bases. CDR1 is SGHNT and CDR2 is YYREEE in the germline V gene (reference sequence). The V gene end was trimmed by 0 bases and the J gene end by 0 bases; junction bases not matched to a gene: 0. This CDR3 contains 15 residues.